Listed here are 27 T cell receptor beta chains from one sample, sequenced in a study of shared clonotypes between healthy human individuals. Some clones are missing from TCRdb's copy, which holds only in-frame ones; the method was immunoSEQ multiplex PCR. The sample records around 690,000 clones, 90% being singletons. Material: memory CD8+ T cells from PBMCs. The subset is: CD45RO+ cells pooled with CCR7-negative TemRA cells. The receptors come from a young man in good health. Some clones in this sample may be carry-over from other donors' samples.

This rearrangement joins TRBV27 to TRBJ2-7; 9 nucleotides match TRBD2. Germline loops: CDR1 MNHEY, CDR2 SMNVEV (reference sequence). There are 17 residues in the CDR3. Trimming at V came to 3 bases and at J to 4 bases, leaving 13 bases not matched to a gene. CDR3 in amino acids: CASSFGGPAGGMYEQYF. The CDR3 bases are TGTGCCAGCAGTTTTGGGGGACCAGCGGGAGGAATGTACGAGCAGTACTTC.

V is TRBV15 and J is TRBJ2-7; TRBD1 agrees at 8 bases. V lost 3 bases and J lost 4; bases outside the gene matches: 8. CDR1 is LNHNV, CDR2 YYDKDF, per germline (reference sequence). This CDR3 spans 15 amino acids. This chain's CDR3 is CATSSSGTGPYEQYF. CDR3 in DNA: TGTGCCACCAGCAGTTCCGGGACAGGACCTTACGAGCAGTACTTC.

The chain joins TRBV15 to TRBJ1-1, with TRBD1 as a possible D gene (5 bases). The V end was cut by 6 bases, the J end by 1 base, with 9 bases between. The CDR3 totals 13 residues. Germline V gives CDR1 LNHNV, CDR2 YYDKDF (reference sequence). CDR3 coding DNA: TGTGCCACCAGTACGGGGGGGAACACTGAAGCTTTCTTT. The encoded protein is CATSTGGNTEAFF.

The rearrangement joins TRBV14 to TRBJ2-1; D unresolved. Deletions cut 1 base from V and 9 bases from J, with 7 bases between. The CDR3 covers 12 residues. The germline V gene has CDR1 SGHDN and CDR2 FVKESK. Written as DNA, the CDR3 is TGTGCCAGCAGCCAAGGGAAGGGTGAGCAGTTCTTC. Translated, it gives CASSQGKGEQFF.

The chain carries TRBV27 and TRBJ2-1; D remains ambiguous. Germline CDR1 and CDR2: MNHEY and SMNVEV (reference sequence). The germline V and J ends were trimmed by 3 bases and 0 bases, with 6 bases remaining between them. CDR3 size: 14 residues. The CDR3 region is CASSLVSSYNEQFF. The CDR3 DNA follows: TGTGCCAGCAGTTTGGTGTCCTCCTACAATGAGCAGTTCTTC.

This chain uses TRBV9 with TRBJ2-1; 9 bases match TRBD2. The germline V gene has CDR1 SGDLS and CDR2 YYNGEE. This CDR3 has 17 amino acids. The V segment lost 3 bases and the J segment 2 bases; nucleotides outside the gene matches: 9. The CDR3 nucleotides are TGTGCCAGCAGCGACGAACCTCTAGCGGGAACCTACAATGAGCAGTTCTTC. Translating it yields CASSDEPLAGTYNEQFF.

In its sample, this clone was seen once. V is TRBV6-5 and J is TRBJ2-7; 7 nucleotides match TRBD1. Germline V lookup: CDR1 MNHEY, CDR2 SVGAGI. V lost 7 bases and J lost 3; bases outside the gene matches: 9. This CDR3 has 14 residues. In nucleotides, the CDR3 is TGTGCCAGCACCTTACAGGGGAGAGTCTACGAGCAGTACTTC. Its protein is CASTLQGRVYEQYF.

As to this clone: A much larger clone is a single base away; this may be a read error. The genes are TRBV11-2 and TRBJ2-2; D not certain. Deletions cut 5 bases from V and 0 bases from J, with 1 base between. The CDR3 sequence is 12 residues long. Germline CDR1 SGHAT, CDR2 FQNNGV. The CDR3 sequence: CASSANTGELFF. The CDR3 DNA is TGTGCCAGCAGCGCGAACACCGGGGAGCTGTTTTTT.

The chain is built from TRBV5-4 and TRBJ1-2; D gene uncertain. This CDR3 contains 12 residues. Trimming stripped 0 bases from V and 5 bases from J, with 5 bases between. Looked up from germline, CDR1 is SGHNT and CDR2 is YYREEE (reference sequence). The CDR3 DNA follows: TGTGCCAGCAGCTTGGATGGGTATGGCTACACCTTC. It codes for CASSLDGYGYTF. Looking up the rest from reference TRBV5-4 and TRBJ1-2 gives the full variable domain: ETGVTQSPTHLIKTRGQQVTLRCSSQSGHNTVSWYQQALGQGPQFIFQYYREEENGRGNFPPRFSGLQFPNYSSELNVNALELDDSALYLCASSLDGYGYTFGSGTRLTVV.

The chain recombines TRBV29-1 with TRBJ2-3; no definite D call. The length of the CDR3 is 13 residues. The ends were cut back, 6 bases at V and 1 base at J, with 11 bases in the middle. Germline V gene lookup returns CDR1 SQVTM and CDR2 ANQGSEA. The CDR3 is CSVPRSGTDTQYF. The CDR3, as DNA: TGCAGCGTACCGAGAAGCGGCACAGATACGCAGTATTTT.

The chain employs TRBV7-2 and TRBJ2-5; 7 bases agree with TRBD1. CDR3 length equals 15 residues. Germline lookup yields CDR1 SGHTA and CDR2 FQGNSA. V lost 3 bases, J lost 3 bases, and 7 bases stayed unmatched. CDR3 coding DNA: TGTGCCAGCAGCTTTGTGACAGGGCCGAAAGAGACCCAGTACTTC. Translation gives CASSFVTGPKETQYF.

DNA for the CDR3: TGTGCCAGCAGTTACAGAGCGGAGGCCTACGAGCAGTACTTC. Translating it yields CASSYRAEAYEQYF. The V call is TRBV6-5, the J call TRBJ2-7; D is perhaps TRBD2 (5 bases). Germline CDR1 is MNHEY and CDR2 is SVGAGI. The CDR3 is 14 amino acids. The V gene lost 2 bases and the J gene lost 2 bases, with 10 bases spanning the gap.

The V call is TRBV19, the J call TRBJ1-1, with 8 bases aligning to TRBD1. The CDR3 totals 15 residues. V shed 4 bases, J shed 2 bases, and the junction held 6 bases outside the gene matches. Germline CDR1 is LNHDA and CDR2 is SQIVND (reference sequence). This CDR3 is CASSTLDRANTEAFF. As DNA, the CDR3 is TGTGCCAGTAGTACCCTGGACAGGGCTAACACTGAAGCTTTCTTT.

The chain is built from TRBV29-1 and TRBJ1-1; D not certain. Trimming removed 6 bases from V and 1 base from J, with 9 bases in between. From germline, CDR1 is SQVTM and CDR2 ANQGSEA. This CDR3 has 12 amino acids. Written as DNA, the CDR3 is TGCAGCGTCGTCGCAGGGAACACTGAAGCTTTCTTT. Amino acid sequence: CSVVAGNTEAFF.

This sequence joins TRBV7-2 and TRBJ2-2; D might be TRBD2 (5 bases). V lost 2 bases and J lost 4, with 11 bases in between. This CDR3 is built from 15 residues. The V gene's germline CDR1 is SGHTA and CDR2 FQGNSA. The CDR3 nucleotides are TGTGCCAGCAGCTTAAATGTTCGGGGCACCGGGGAGCTGTTTTTT. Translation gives CASSLNVRGTGELFF. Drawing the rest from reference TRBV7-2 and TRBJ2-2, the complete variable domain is GAGVSQSPSNKVTEKGKDVELRCDPISGHTALYWYRQSLGQGLEFLIYFQGNSAPDKSGLPSDRFSAERTGGSVSTLTIQRTQQEDSAVYLCASSLNVRGTGELFFGEGSRLTVL.

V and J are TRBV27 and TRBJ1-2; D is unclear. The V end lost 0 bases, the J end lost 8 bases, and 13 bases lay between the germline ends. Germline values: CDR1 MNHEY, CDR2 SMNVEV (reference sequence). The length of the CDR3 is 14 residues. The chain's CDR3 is CASSLSIRAKGYTF. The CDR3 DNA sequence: TGTGCCAGCAGTTTATCGATCCGGGCGAAGGGCTACACCTTC.

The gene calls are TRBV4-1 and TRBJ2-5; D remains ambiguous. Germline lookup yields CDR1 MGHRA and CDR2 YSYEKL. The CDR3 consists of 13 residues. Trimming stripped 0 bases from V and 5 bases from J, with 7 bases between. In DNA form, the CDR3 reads TGCGCCAGCAGCCAAGAGCATAAGGAGACCCAGTACTTC. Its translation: CASSQEHKETQYF.

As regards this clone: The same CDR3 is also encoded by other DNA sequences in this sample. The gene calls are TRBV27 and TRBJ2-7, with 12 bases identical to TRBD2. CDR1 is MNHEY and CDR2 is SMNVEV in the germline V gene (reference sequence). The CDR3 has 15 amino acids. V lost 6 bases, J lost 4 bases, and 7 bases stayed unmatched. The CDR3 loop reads CASSPGLAGIYEQYF. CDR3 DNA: TGTGCCAGCAGCCCCGGACTAGCGGGAATTTACGAGCAGTACTTC.

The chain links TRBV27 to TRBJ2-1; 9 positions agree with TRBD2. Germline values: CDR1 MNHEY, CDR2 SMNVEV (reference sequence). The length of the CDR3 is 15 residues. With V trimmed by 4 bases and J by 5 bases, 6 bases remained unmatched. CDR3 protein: CASSYSGRTHNEQFF. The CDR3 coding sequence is TGTGCCAGCAGTTATAGCGGGAGAACCCACAATGAGCAGTTCTTC.

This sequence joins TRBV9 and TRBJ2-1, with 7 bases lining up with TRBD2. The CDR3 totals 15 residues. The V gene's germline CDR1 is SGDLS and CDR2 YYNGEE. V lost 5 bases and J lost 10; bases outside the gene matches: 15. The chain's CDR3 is CASSPMTSPDREQFF. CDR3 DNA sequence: TGTGCCAGCAGTCCAATGACTAGCCCAGATCGAGAGCAGTTCTTC.

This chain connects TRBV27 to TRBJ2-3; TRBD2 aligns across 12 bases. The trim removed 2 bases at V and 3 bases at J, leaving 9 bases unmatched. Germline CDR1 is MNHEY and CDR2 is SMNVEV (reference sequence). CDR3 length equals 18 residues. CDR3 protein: CASSLRLAGVRGTDTQYF. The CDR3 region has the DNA TGTGCCAGCAGTTTACGACTAGCGGGAGTTAGGGGGACAGATACGCAGTATTTT.

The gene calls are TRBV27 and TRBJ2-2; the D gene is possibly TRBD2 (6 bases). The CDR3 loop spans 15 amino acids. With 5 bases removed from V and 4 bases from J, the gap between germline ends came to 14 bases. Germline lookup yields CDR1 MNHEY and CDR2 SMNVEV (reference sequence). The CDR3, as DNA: TGTGCCAGCAGTGTTAGCGGAGAGGGCACCGGGGAGCTGTTTTTT. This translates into CASSVSGEGTGELFF.

CDR3 amino acids: CASSVGGQSRRKAYNEQFF. The CDR3 nucleotides are TGTGCCAGCAGCGTAGGGGGACAAAGTAGGCGAAAGGCCTACAATGAGCAGTTCTTC. J is TRBJ2-1 and V is TRBV9; D is possibly TRBD1 (6 bases). V shed 0 bases and J shed 2 bases, with 21 bases lying between them. CDR1 SGDLS and CDR2 YYNGEE come from the germline V gene. This CDR3 has 19 residues.

CDR3 DNA: TGTGCCAGCAGTCGAAGGGGACCGGCGAGCTCCTACAATGAGCAGTTCTTC. Translated: CASSRRGPASSYNEQFF. The chain couples TRBV27 to TRBJ2-1; D might be TRBD1 or TRBD2, each matching 5 bases. Per the germline V gene, CDR1 is MNHEY and CDR2 is SMNVEV (reference sequence). With 5 bases removed from V and 0 bases from J, the gap between germline ends came to 17 bases. This CDR3 has 17 amino acids.

DNA for the CDR3: TGTGCCAGTAGTCTAAGGTTGGGCGTATTCTACGAGCAGTACTTC. It codes for CASSLRLGVFYEQYF. This rearrangement joins TRBV19 to TRBJ2-7; D remains ambiguous. Germline lookup yields CDR1 LNHDA and CDR2 SQIVND (reference sequence). The CDR3 extends over 15 amino acids. Trimming removed 5 bases at V and 3 bases at J, with 17 bases between.

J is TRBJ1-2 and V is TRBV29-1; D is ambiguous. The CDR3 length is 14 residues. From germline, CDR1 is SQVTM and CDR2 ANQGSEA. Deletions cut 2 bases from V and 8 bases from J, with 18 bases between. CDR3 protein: CSVEWRAPHGGYTF. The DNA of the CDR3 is TGCAGCGTTGAATGGCGGGCTCCCCACGGGGGCTACACCTTC.

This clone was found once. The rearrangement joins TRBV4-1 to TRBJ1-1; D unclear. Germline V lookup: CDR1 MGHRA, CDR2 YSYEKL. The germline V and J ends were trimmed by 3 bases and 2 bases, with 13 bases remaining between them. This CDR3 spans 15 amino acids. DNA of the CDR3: TGCGCCAGCAGCCACCCCACGGGCAGCAACACTGAAGCTTTCTTT. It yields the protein CASSHPTGSNTEAFF.